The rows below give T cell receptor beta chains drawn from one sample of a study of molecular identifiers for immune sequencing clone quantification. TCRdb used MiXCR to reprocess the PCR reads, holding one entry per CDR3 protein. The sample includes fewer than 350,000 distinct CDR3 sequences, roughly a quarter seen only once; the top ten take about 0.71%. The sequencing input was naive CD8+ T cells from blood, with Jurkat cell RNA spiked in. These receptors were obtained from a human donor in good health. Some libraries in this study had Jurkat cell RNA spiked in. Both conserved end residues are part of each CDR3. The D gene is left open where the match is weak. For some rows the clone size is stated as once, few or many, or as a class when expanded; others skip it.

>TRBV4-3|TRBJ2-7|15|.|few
CASSQDKGGLDEQYF
TGCGCCAGCAGCCAAGATAAGGGGGGGCTGGACGAGCAGTACTTC
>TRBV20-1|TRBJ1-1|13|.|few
CSARGWGYTEAFF
TGCAGTGCTAGGGGTTGGGGATACACTGAAGCTTTCTTT
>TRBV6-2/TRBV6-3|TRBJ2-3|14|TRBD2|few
CASTGTTNTDTQYF
TGTGCCAGCACCGGGACTACGAACACAGATACGCAGTATTTT
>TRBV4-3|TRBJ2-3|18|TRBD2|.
CASSQDLASGFSTDAQYF
TGCGCCAGCAGCCAAGATTTGGCTAGCGGATTTAGCACAGATGCGCAGTATTTT
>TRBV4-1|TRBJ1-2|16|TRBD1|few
CASSQDTGVPNYGYTF
TGCGCCAGCAGCCAAGACACAGGGGTCCCGAACTATGGCTACACCTTC
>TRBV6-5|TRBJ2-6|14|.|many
CASSYETGANVLTF
TGTGCCAGCAGTTACGAGACTGGGGCCAACGTCCTGACTTTC
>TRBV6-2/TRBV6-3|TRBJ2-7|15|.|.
CASSYSTGEVGEQYF
TGTGCCAGCAGTTACTCGACGGGAGAAGTAGGGGAGCAGTACTTC
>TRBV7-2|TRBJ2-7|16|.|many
CASSPGRNPLSYEQYF
TGTGCCAGCAGCCCAGGACGGAACCCTCTCTCCTACGAGCAGTACTTC
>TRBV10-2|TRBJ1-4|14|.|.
CASSEARMGEKLFF
TGCGCCAGCAGTGAGGCCAGGATGGGAGAAAAACTGTTTTTT
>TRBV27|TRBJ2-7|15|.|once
CASSRAGWGNYEHYF
TGTGCCAGCAGCCGAGCAGGCTGGGGGAACTACGAGCACTACTTC
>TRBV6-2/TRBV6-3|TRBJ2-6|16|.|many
CASSHGILSGANVLTF
TGTGCCAGCAGTCACGGGATTCTCTCTGGGGCCAACGTCCTGACTTTC
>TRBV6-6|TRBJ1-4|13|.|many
CASGETLEEKLFF
TGTGCCAGCGGTGAGACACTTGAGGAAAAACTGTTTTTT
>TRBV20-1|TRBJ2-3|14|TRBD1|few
CSARQGWSTDTQYF
TGCAGTGCCAGACAGGGCTGGAGCACAGATACGCAGTATTTT
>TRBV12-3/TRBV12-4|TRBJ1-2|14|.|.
CASSLKGEAYGYAF
TGTGCCAGCAGTTTAAAGGGGGAAGCGTATGGCTACGCCTTC